This TCR beta chain was documented in a study of CD8 T cell repertoires and HIV-1 epitope variants. At the level of the study: Enriched T cells were co-cultured with equal numbers of autologous T cell-negative antigen-presenting cells.

Whole-study findings and limits: Nine antigen-specific TCR beta clonotypes were found; roughly six seemed cross-reactive to variants.

Germline CDR1 is MGHRA and CDR2 is YSYEKL. There are 12 residues in the CDR3. V dropped 3 bases and J dropped 2 bases, with 4 bases sitting between them. Assay used: immunoSEQ multiplex PCR; TCRdb lists only in-frame clones, some missing. The sample shows approximately 2,500 clones, about 65% of them seen only once. This clone was seen only a few times. Antigen specificity is unknown. This chain links TRBV4-1 with TRBJ1-1; D is unclear. The sequence was obtained from a male donor with HIV. The sample consisted of cultured CD8+ T cells derived from PBMCs. CDR3 loop: CASSQDNTEAFF. CDR3 coding DNA: TGCGCCAGCAGCCAGGATAACACTGAAGCTTTCTTT.